A single sample gave rise to the 24 T cell receptor beta chains below, sequenced in a study of cytomegalovirus exposure and HLA in healthy donors. Primers for the PCR totalled 60 Vbeta and 13 Jbeta. TCRdb keeps only in-frame clones here, not all; method: immunoSEQ multiplex PCR. The repertoire has about 140,000 clones, 76% of them found once; the top ten carry over 1.5%. The sequencing input was PBMCs. These receptors were taken from a man aged 40-49 years in good health and CMV-seronegative.

This CDR3 reads CASSDPRLAPNTGELFF. CDR3 coding DNA: TGTGCCAGCAGCGACCCCCGACTAGCGCCGAACACCGGGGAGCTGTTTTTT. The V call is TRBV7-9, the J call TRBJ2-2; 8 nucleotides match TRBD2. There are 17 residues in the CDR3. Germline trimming cut 5 bases from V and 0 bases from J; bases unmatched to any gene: 8. CDR1 is SEHNR and CDR2 is FQNEAQ in the germline V gene (reference sequence).

The chain recombines TRBV11-3 with TRBJ2-1; 9 bases agree with TRBD1. V trimming: 5 bases; J trimming: 6 bases; junction bases outside the gene matches: 8. Germline-derived CDR1 and CDR2 are SGHNT and YENEEA. The CDR3 covers 15 residues. The CDR3 reads CASSPEGQGGNEQFF. CDR3 DNA sequence: TGTGCCAGCAGCCCGGAGGGACAGGGTGGCAATGAGCAGTTCTTC.

This clone has just a few counts. The chain uses TRBV27 and TRBJ2-1; TRBD1 matches 10 bases. The CDR3 length is 14 residues. Germline V CDR1 and CDR2: MNHEY, SMNVEV (reference sequence). J was trimmed by 8 bases and V by 5 bases; bases with no gene match: 6. The chain's CDR3 is CASSQMTGGHEQFF. The CDR3, as DNA: TGTGCCAGCAGTCAGATGACAGGGGGCCATGAGCAGTTCTTC.

V usage is TRBV9 and J usage is TRBJ2-7; 14 bases agree with TRBD2. V trimming: 3 bases; J trimming: 5 bases; junction bases outside the gene matches: 13. Germline CDR1 reads SGDLS; CDR2 reads YYNGEE. The length of the CDR3 is 18 residues. Written as DNA, the CDR3 is TGTGCCAGCAGCGCCGGGGCAGGACTAGCGGGGGGACCGGACGAGCAGTACTTC. Translating it yields CASSAGAGLAGGPDEQYF.

This clone has more than one count but fewer than ten. This chain joins TRBV7-9 and TRBJ2-7; D may be TRBD2 (6 bases). There are 13 residues in the CDR3. The V end lost 1 base, the J end lost 6 bases, and 10 bases lay between the germline ends. Germline assignment: CDR1 SEHNR and CDR2 FQNEAQ (reference sequence). CDR3 bases: TGTGCCAGCAGCTTAGGGGGAGCGGGCGAGCAGTACTTC. Translating it yields CASSLGGAGEQYF.

V and J are TRBV7-6 and TRBJ2-6; a weak D match, TRBD1 (5 bases). The germline gives CDR1 SGHVS, CDR2 FNYEAQ. Trimming took off 5 bases at V and 0 bases at J, with 11 bases between the two ends. The CDR3 consists of 16 residues. The CDR3 loop is CASSLPRASGANVLTF. As DNA, the CDR3 is TGTGCCAGCAGCCTACCCAGGGCCTCTGGGGCCAACGTCCTGACTTTC.

The chain is built from TRBV10-3 and TRBJ2-7, with D possibly matching TRBD1 (5 bases). The ends were cut back, 3 bases at V and 1 base at J, with 13 bases in the middle. Germline values: CDR1 ENHRY, CDR2 SYGVKD. This CDR3 region has 15 residues. The CDR3 loop is CAISDGVGESYEQYF. The DNA of the CDR3 is TGTGCCATCAGTGATGGGGTAGGGGAATCCTACGAGCAGTACTTC.

This clone has more than one count but fewer than ten. This rearrangement joins TRBV6-5 to TRBJ2-1; 10 bases map to TRBD1. CDR1 is MNHEY and CDR2 is SVGAGI in the germline V gene. The V gene end was trimmed by 5 bases and the J gene end by 6 bases; junction bases not matched to a gene: 7. The CDR3 length is 15 residues. The CDR3 coding sequence is TGTGCCAGCAGTAGAGGGGGACAGGGGTCCAATGAGCAGTTCTTC. This codes for CASSRGGQGSNEQFF.

This chain uses TRBV18 with TRBJ1-5, with 10 positions matching TRBD1. J lost 6 bases, V lost 3 bases, and 5 bases had no gene match. The CDR3 loop spans 15 amino acids. The germline V gene encodes CDR1 KGHSH and CDR2 LQKENI. The CDR3 DNA follows: TGTGCCAGCTCACCTCCGGGACAGGGGCGTCAGCCCCAGCATTTT. Translation gives CASSPPGQGRQPQHF.

This clone was detected only a few times. The chain employs TRBV10-2 and TRBJ2-7; TRBD2 is a possible D gene (5 bases). The CDR3 is made up of 13 amino acids. Germline CDR1 WSHSY, CDR2 SAAADI. V lost 7 bases and J lost 3, with 13 bases in between. The CDR3 protein is CASITSMGYEQYF. The CDR3 DNA reads as TGCGCCAGCATTACTAGTATGGGCTACGAGCAGTACTTC.

The genes are TRBV19 and TRBJ2-7, with unresolved D. V shed 1 base and J shed 2 bases, with 15 bases lying between them. CDR1 and CDR2 from the germline V gene are LNHDA and SQIVND (reference sequence). The CDR3 spans 16 residues. CDR3 protein: CASSIGPAISTYEQYF. DNA for the CDR3: TGTGCCAGTAGTATAGGCCCTGCCATTTCTACCTACGAGCAGTACTTC.

The genes are TRBV25-1 and TRBJ1-4; the match to TRBD1 covers 7 bases. Germline CDR1 MGHDK, CDR2 SYGVNS. CDR3 length: 13 amino acids. V trimming: 8 bases; J trimming: 4 bases; junction bases outside the gene matches: 4. CDR3 DNA sequence: TGTGCCAGCCAAAGGGGGCTTAATGAAAAACTGTTTTTT. Residues: CASQRGLNEKLFF.

V gene TRBV30 combines with J gene TRBJ1-1; 7 positions agree with TRBD1. The germline CDR1 and CDR2 sequences are GTSNPN and SVGIG (reference sequence). The length of the CDR3 is 15 residues. V shed 3 bases, J shed 1 base, and the junction held 8 bases outside the gene matches. The CDR3 sequence is CAWSPPGQRNTEAFF. DNA of the CDR3: TGTGCCTGGAGCCCCCCGGGACAGAGGAACACTGAAGCTTTCTTT.

This chain uses TRBV27 with TRBJ2-7, with D hard to call. Germline V gives CDR1 MNHEY, CDR2 SMNVEV (reference sequence). Trimming left V 3 bases short and J 0 bases short, with 12 bases between. The CDR3 length is 15 residues. In DNA form, the CDR3 reads TGTGCCAGCAGTTTCGGCGCGGAGAGCTCCTACGAGCAGTACTTC. Amino acids: CASSFGAESSYEQYF.

The V and J genes are TRBV9 and TRBJ2-3; 16 positions agree with TRBD2. This CDR3 region has 17 residues. After removal of 5 bases from V and 6 bases from J, the junction contained 9 bases not matched to a gene. In germline, CDR1 is SGDLS, CDR2 YYNGEE. The CDR3 loop reads CASSGTSGGGSPDTQYF. CDR3 nucleotide sequence: TGTGCCAGCAGTGGGACTAGCGGGGGGGGTTCACCGGATACGCAGTATTTT.

The chain has TRBV19 and TRBJ1-5; 10 bases fit TRBD1. CDR1 and CDR2 (germline): LNHDA, SQIVND (reference sequence). Unmatched junction bases numbered 6, after V lost 3 bases and J lost 4 bases. This CDR3 is built from 16 residues. The CDR3 region is CASSMARDRGNQPQHF. The CDR3, as DNA: TGTGCCAGTAGTATGGCCAGGGACAGGGGTAATCAGCCCCAGCATTTT. Drawing the rest from reference TRBV19 and TRBJ1-5, the complete variable domain is DGGITQSPKYLFRKEGQNVTLSCEQNLNHDAMYWYRQDPGQGLRLIYYSQIVNDFQKGDIAEGYSVSREKKESFPLTVTSAQKNPTAFYLCASSMARDRGNQPQHFGDGTRLSIL.

J is TRBJ1-4 and V is TRBV2; 10 bases match TRBD1. The V gene end was trimmed by 5 bases and the J gene end by 4 bases; junction bases not matched to a gene: 7. Germline CDR1 SNHLY, CDR2 FYNNEI. The CDR3 runs 16 residues. CDR3 coding DNA: TGTGCCAGCAGTCGAGGGACAGGGGAAATTAATGAAAAACTGTTTTTT. Encoded protein: CASSRGTGEINEKLFF.

In nucleotides, the CDR3 is TGTGCCAGCAGTTGGAGGGGAGTTGGGAACGAGCAGTACTTC. This encodes CASSWRGVGNEQYF. The chain has TRBV28 and TRBJ2-7; a weak D match, TRBD2 (6 bases). V lost 4 bases and J lost 5, with 15 bases in between. Per germline, CDR1 MDHEN and CDR2 SYDVKM. The CDR3 consists of 14 residues. Looking up the rest from reference TRBV28 and TRBJ2-7 gives the full variable domain: DVKVTQSSRYLVKRTGEKVFLECVQDMDHENMFWYRQDPGLGLRLIYFSYDVKMKEKGDIPEGYSVSREKKERFSLILESASTNQTSMYLCASSWRGVGNEQYFGPGTRLTVT.

This rearrangement joins TRBV28 to TRBJ2-5, with 9 bases that match TRBD1. This CDR3 has 15 amino acids. The J segment lost 5 bases and the V segment lost 3 bases, leaving 7 bases of the junction unmatched. Germline CDR1 reads MDHEN; CDR2 reads SYDVKM. The CDR3 DNA follows: TGTGCCAGCAGTTTGGGGACAGGGAGGAGTGAGACCCAGTACTTC. Its protein is CASSLGTGRSETQYF.

V is TRBV27 and J is TRBJ2-2, with D uncertain. CDR3 size: 13 residues. The V end was cut by 3 bases, the J end by 6 bases, with 8 bases between. Germline loops: CDR1 MNHEY, CDR2 SMNVEV (reference sequence). Written as DNA, the CDR3 is TGTGCCAGCAGTTTTTTGGAGTCCGGGGAGCTGTTTTTT. Protein sequence: CASSFLESGELFF.

For this clone: This specimen includes other DNA sequences encoding the same CDR3. The chain couples TRBV4-3 to TRBJ2-6, with D tentatively TRBD1 (6 bases). Trimming pared 2 bases from V and 0 bases from J, leaving 14 bases between. CDR1 is LGHNA, CDR2 YSLEER, per germline. This CDR3 is 18 amino acids long. The CDR3 sequence: CASSQQRGRSSGANVLTF. CDR3 DNA: TGCGCCAGCAGCCAACAAAGGGGGAGAAGCTCTGGGGCCAACGTCCTGACTTTC.

This clone was counted a few times. The V and J genes are TRBV15 and TRBJ1-1; tentatively, D is TRBD1 (6 bases). There are 14 residues in the CDR3. Germline V lookup: CDR1 LNHNV, CDR2 YYDKDF (reference sequence). Trimming took 4 bases from V and 4 from J, leaving 13 bases between them. CDR3 nucleotides: TGTGCCACCAGCACAGGGGAAAGGGGCACTGAAGCTTTCTTT. Translating it yields CATSTGERGTEAFF.

J is TRBJ1-1 and V is TRBV5-6; D is ambiguous. From germline, CDR1 is SGHDT and CDR2 YYEEEE. The germline V and J ends were trimmed by 0 bases and 0 bases, with 6 bases remaining between them. The CDR3 sequence is 14 residues long. CDR3 sequence: CASSLGRLNTEAFF. In DNA, the CDR3 is TGTGCCAGCAGCTTGGGGCGGCTGAACACTGAAGCTTTCTTT. The whole variable domain, remainder taken from reference TRBV5-6 and TRBJ1-1, is DAGVTQSPTHLIKTRGQQVTLRCSPKSGHDTVSWYQQALGQGPQFIFQYYEEEERQRGNFPDRFSGHQFPNYSSELNVNALLLGDSALYLCASSLGRLNTEAFFGQGTRLTVV.

V usage is TRBV9 and J usage is TRBJ2-5; possible D gene TRBD1, 5 bases. This CDR3 is built from 17 residues. V was clipped by 0 bases and J by 2 bases, with 17 bases between them. Germline-derived CDR1 and CDR2 are SGDLS and YYNGEE. CDR3 region: CASSVGLAGKGQETQYF. CDR3 nucleotide sequence: TGTGCCAGCAGCGTAGGTTTGGCAGGGAAGGGTCAAGAGACCCAGTACTTC. Combining the CDR3 with reference TRBV9 and TRBJ2-5 gives the whole variable domain DSGVTQTPKHLITATGQRVTLRCSPRSGDLSVYWYQQSLDQGLQFLIQYYNGEERAKGNILERFSAQQFPDLHSELNLSSLELGDSALYFCASSVGLAGKGQETQYFGPGTRLLVL.